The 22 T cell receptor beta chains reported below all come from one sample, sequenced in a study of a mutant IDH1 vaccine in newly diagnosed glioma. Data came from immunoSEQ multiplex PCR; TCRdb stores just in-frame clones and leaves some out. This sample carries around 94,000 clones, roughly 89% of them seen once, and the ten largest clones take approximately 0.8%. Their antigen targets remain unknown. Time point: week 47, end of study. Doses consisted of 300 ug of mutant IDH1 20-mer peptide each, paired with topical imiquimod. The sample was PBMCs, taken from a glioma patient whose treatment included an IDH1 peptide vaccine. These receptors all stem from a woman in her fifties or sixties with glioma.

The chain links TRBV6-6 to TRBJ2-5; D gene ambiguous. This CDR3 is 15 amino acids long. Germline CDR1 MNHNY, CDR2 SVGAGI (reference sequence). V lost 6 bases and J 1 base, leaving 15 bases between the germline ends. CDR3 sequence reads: CASRGSLFRQETQYF. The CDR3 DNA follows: TGTGCCAGCAGAGGCAGCCTCTTTCGCCAAGAGACCCAGTACTTC.

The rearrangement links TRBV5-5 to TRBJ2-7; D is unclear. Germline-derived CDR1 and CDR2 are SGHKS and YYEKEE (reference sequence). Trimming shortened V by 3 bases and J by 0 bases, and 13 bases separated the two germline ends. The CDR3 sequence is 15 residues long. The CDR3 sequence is CASSSLPESSYEQYF. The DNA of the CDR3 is TGTGCCAGCAGCTCCTTGCCCGAAAGCTCCTACGAGCAGTACTTC.

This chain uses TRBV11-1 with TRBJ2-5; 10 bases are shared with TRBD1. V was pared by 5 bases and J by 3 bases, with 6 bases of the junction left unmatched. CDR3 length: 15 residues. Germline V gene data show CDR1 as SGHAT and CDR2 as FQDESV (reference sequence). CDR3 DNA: TGTGCCAGCAGCAAATGGACAGGGGGAGAAGAGACCCAGTACTTC. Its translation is CASSKWTGGEETQYF. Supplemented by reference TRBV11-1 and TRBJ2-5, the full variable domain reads EAEVAQSPRYKITEKSQAVAFWCDPISGHATLYWYRQILGQGPELLVQFQDESVVDDSQLPKDRFSAERLKGVDSTLKIQPAELGDSAMYLCASSKWTGGEETQYFGPGTRLLVL.

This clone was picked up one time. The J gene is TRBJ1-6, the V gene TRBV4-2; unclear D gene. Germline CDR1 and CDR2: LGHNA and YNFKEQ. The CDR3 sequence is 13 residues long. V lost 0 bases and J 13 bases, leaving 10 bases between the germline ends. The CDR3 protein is CASSQEPGNPLHF. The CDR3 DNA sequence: TGTGCCAGCAGCCAAGAACCGGGGAACCCCCTCCACTTT.

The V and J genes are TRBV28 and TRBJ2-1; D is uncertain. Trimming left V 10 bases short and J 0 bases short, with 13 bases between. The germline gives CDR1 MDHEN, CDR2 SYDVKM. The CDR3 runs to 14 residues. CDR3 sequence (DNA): TGTGCCACCCTCCTAAGAAGCTCCTACAATGAGCAGTTCTTC. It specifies CATLLRSSYNEQFF.

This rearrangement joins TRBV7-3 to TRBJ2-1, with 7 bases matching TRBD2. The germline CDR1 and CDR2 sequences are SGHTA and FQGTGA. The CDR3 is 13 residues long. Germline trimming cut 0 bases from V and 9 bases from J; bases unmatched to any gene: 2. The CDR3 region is CASSLTGRAEQFF. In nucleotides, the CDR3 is TGTGCCAGCAGCTTAACAGGGAGGGCTGAGCAGTTCTTC.

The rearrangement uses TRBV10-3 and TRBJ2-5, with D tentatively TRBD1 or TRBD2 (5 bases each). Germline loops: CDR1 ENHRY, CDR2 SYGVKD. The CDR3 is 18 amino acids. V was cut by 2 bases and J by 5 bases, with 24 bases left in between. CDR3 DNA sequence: TGTGCCATCAGTGAGACCCTCCCGGCAGGGAGTATGCGGGAGACCCAGTACTTC. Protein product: CAISETLPAGSMRETQYF.

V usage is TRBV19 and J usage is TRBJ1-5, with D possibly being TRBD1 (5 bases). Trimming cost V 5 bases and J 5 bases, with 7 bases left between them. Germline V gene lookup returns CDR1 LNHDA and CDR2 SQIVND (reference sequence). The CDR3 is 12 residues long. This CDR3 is CASSLRDQPQHF. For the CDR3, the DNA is TGTGCCAGTAGTCTCAGGGATCAGCCCCAGCATTTT.

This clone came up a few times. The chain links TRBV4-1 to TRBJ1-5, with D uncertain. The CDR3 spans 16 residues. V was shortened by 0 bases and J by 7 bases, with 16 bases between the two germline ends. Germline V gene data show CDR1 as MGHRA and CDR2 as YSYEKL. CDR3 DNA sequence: TGCGCCAGCAGCCAAGATCGGCTCCTCCTGGGGCAGCCCCAGCATTTT. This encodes CASSQDRLLLGQPQHF.

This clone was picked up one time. The CDR3 DNA reads TGTGCCAGCAGCGTAGACGGGACTAGCGTCTTCTTC. Protein sequence: CASSVDGTSVFF. This chain uses TRBV9 with TRBJ2-1; 10 nucleotides align to TRBD2. The CDR3 loop spans 12 amino acids. Germline CDR1 and CDR2: SGDLS and YYNGEE. V lost 0 bases to trimming and J lost 16 bases; unmatched junction nucleotides: 4.

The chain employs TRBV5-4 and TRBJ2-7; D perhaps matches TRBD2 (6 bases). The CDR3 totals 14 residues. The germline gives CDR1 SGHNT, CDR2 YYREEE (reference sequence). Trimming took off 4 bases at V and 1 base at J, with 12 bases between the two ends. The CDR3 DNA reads TGTGCCAGCAGCCCCGGTGGGGGGTCCTACGAGCAGTACTTC. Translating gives CASSPGGGSYEQYF.

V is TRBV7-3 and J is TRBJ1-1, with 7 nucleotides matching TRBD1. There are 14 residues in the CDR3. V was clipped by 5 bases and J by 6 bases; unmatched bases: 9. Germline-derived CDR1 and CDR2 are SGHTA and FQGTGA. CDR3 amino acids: CASSPRDRRSEAFF. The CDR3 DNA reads TGTGCCAGCAGCCCCCGGGACAGAAGGTCTGAAGCTTTCTTT.

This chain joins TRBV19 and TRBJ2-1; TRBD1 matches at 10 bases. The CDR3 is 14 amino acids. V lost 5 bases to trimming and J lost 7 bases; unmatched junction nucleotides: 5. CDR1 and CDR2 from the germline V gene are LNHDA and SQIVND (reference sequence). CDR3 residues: CASSLDRGWNEQFF. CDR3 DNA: TGTGCCAGTAGTCTGGACAGGGGGTGGAATGAGCAGTTCTTC.

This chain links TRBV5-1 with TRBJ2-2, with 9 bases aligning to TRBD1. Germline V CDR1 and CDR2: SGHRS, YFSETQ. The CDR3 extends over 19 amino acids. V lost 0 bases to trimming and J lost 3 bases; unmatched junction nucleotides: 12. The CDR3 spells CASSLAIKGQGEDTGELFF. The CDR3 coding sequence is TGCGCCAGCAGCTTGGCCATAAAGGGACAGGGAGAGGACACCGGGGAGCTGTTTTTT.

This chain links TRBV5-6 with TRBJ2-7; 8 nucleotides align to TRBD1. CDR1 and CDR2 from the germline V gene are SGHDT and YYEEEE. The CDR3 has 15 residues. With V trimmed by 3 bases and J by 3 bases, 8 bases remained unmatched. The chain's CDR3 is CASSSETGVFYEQYF. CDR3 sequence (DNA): TGTGCCAGCAGCTCCGAGACAGGGGTGTTCTACGAGCAGTACTTC.

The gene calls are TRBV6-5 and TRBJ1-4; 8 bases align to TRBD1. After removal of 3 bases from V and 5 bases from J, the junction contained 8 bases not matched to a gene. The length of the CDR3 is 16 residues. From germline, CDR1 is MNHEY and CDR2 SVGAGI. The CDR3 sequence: CASSYSTGTGNEKLFF. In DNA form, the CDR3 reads TGTGCCAGCAGTTATTCCACCGGGACAGGAAATGAAAAACTGTTTTTT.

CDR3 residues: CSVQGGSGRSPLPEQYF. CDR3 bases: TGCAGCGTCCAAGGGGGTAGCGGGCGCTCCCCTCTACCCGAGCAGTACTTC. V usage is TRBV29-1 and J usage is TRBJ2-7; the D gene is possibly TRBD2 (7 bases). The V gene's germline CDR1 is SQVTM and CDR2 ANQGSEA. V lost 6 bases and J lost 6, with 30 bases in between. There are 17 residues in the CDR3.

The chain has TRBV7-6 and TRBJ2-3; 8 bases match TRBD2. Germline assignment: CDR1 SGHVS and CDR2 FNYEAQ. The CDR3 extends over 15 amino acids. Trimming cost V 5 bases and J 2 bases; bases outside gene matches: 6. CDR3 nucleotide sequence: TGTGCCAGCAGCCTCGGGGGGGGACTCACAGATACGCAGTATTTT. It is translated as CASSLGGGLTDTQYF.

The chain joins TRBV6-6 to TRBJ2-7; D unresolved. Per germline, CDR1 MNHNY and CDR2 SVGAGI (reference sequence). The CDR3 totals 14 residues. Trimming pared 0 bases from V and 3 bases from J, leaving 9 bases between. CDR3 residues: CASSYSIDGYEQYF. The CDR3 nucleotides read TGTGCCAGCAGTTACTCGATTGACGGCTACGAGCAGTACTTC.

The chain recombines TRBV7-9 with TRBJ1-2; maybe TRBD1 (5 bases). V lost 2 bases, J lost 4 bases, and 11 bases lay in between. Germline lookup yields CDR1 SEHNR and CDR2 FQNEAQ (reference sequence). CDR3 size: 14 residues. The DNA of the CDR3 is TGTGCCAGCAGCTTACCAGGGATCGGCTATGGCTACACCTTC. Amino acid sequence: CASSLPGIGYGYTF.

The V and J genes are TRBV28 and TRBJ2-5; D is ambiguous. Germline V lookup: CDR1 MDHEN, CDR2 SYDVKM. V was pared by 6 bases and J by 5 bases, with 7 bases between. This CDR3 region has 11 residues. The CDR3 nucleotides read TGTGCCAGCAGCCGCCCGGAGACCCAGTACTTC. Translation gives CASSRPETQYF.

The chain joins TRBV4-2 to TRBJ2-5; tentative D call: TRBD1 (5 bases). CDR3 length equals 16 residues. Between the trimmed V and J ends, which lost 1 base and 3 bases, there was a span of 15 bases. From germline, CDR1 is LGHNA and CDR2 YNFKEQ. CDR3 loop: CASSQATVNIKETQYF. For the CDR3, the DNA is TGTGCCAGCAGCCAAGCGACAGTGAATATTAAAGAGACCCAGTACTTC.